The clone carrying this TCR beta chain is a singleton in its sample. Method: immunoSEQ multiplex PCR; TCRdb's copy keeps in-frame clones and lacks some. The table lists around 100,000 clones, 90% to 95% of them singletons. Germline loops: CDR1 MNHNS, CDR2 SASEGT. Trimming stripped 8 bases from V and 6 bases from J, with 17 bases between. This CDR3 is built from 15 residues. The data stem from a study of T cell changes during pregnancy in multiple sclerosis. Material: peripheral blood, obtained in the third trimester of pregnancy. The chain couples TRBV6-1 to TRBJ1-6; possibly TRBD1 for D (5 bases). The receptor comes from a female donor with multiple sclerosis, enrolled in a pregnancy study. CDR3 residues: CASVQGRTANSPLHF. As DNA, the CDR3 is TGTGCCAGCGTCCAGGGAAGGACCGCTAATTCACCCCTCCACTTT.